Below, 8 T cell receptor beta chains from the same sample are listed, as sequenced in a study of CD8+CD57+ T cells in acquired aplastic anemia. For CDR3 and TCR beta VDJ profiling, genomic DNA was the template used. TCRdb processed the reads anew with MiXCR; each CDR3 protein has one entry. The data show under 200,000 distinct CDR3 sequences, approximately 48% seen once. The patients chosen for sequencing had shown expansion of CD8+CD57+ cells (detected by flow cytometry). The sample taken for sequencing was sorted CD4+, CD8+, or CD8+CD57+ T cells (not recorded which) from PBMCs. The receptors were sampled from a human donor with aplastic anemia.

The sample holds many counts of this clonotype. CDR3 region: CSASGQRGYGYTF. In nucleotides, the CDR3 is TGCAGTGCTAGCGGACAGAGGGGCTATGGCTACACCTTC. The rearrangement uses TRBV20-1 and TRBJ1-2; tentative D call: TRBD1 (6 bases). The CDR3 is 13 residues long. Trimming removed 3 bases at V and 4 bases at J, with 12 bases between. CDR1 and CDR2 (germline): DFQATT, SNEGSKA (reference sequence).

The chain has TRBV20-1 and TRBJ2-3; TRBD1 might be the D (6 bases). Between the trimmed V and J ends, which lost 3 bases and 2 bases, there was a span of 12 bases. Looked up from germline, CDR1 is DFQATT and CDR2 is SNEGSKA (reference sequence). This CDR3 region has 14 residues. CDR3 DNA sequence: TGCAGTGCTAGGAAAGGGGGTGCCACAGATACGCAGTATTTT. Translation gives CSARKGGATDTQYF.

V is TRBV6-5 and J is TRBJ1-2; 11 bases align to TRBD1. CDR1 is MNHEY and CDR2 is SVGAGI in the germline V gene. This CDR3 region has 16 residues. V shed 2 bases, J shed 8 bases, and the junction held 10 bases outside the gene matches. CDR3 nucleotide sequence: TGTGCCAGCAGTTACGGTATCGGACAGGGGGCGTCAGGCTACACCTTC. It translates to CASSYGIGQGASGYTF.

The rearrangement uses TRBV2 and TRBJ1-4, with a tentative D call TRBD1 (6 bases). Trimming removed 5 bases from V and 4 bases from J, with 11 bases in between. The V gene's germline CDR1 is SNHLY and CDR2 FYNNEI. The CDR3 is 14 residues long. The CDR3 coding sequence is TGTGCCAGCAGTCTCGGACAGTTTAATGAAAAACTGTTTTTT. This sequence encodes CASSLGQFNEKLFF.

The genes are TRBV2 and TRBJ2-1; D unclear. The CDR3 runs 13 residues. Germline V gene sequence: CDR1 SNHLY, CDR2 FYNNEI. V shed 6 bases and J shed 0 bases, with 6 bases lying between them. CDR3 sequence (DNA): TGTGCCAGCAGGACGTTCTCCTACAATGAGCAGTTCTTC. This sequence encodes CASRTFSYNEQFF.

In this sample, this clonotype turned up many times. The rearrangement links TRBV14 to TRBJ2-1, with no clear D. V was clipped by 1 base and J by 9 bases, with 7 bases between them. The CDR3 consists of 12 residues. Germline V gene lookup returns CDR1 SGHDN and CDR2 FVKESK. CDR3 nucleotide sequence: TGTGCCAGCAGCCAAGTGTACGTTGAGCAGTTCTTC. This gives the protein CASSQVYVEQFF. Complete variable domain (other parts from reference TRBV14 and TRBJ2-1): EAGVTQFPSHSVIEKGQTVTLRCDPISGHDNLYWYRRVMGKEIKFLLHFVKESKQDESGMPNNRFLAERTGGTYSTLKVQPAELEDSGVYFCASSQVYVEQFFGPGTRLTVL.

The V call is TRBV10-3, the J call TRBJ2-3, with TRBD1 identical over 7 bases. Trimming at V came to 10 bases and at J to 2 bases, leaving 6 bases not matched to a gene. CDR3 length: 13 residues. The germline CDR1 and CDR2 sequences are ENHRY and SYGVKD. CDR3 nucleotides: TGTGCCACGGCACAGGGGTTCACAGATACGCAGTATTTT. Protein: CATAQGFTDTQYF.

The chain's CDR3 is CASSARGQTYGYTF. The CDR3 DNA sequence: TGTGCCAGCAGTGCTAGGGGACAGACCTATGGCTACACCTTC. V gene TRBV25-1 combines with J gene TRBJ1-2, with 7 bases aligning to TRBD1. The CDR3 runs to 14 residues. J lost 4 bases, V lost 4 bases, and 6 bases had no gene match. The germline V gene has CDR1 MGHDK and CDR2 SYGVNS.